Included here is one TCR beta chain sequence, with context. Its antigen is currently unknown. Generated by immunoSEQ multiplex PCR, the TCRdb table keeps only in-frame clones and is missing some. The sample yields 2 million to 2.5 million clones, around 90% seen once. Adult donors, all healthy and HIV-negative, had no recent acute infections or vaccinations. Into CD45RA+ naive and CD45RA-negative memory subsets, the CD4+ cells were split. These data belong to a study of shared clonotypes between healthy human individuals. Notes on the study in general: The study sampled only blood, and tissue repertoires likely differ.

The trim removed 5 bases at V and 5 bases at J, leaving 11 bases unmatched. The CDR3 is 15 residues long. From germline, CDR1 is MDHEN and CDR2 SYDVKM. The chain links TRBV28 to TRBJ2-7, with 8 positions matching TRBD1. The clonotype was recovered from a young man in good health. Some clones in this sample may be carry-over from other donors' samples. What was sequenced was naive CD4+ T cells from PBMCs. The subset: CD45RA+ positively selected. Written as DNA, the CDR3 is TGTGCCAGCAGTCCCCATGACAGGGGAGCCCACGAGCAGTACTTC. Its protein product is CASSPHDRGAHEQYF.